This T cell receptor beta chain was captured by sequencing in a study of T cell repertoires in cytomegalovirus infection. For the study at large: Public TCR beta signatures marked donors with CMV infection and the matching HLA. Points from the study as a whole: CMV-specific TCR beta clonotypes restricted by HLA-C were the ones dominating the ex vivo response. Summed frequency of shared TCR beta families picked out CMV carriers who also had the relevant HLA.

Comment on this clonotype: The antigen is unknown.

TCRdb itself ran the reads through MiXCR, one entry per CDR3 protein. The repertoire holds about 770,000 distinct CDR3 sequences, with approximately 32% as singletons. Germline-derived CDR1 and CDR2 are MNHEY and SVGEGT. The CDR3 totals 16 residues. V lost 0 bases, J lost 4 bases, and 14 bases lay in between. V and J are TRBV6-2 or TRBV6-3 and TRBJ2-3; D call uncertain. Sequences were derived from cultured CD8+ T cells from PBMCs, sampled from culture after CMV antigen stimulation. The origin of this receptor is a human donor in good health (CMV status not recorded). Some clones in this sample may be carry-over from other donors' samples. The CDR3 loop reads CASSYSSRVASDTQYF. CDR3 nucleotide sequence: TGTGCCAGCAGTTACTCGAGCCGGGTAGCTTCAGATACGCAGTATTTT.